This T cell receptor (beta chain) comes out of a study of T cell repertoires in cytomegalovirus infection. Study conclusions and caveats: Totalled public TCR beta family frequency picked out people who carried CMV plus the relevant HLA.

By share, this clonotype ranks as medium-sized. Its antigen is as yet unknown. TCRdb re-called the reads with MiXCR, one entry per CDR3 protein. The sample carries 50,000 to 60,000 distinct CDR3 sequences, around 20% recorded once. The CDR3 length is 15 residues. Germline lookup yields CDR1 SGHDN and CDR2 FVKESK. The germline V and J ends were trimmed by 1 base and 4 bases, with 13 bases remaining between them. The material was CD8+ T cells from cultured PBMCs, obtained from culture after CMV antigen stimulation. V gene TRBV14 combines with J gene TRBJ1-2, with D possibly TRBD1 on 5 matching bases. The receptor was derived from a human donor in good health (CMV status not recorded). Some clones in this sample may be carry-over from other donors' samples. In nucleotides, the CDR3 is TGTGCCAGCAGCCAAGTCCAGACAGACTTCTATGGCTACACCTTC. Encoded protein: CASSQVQTDFYGYTF.